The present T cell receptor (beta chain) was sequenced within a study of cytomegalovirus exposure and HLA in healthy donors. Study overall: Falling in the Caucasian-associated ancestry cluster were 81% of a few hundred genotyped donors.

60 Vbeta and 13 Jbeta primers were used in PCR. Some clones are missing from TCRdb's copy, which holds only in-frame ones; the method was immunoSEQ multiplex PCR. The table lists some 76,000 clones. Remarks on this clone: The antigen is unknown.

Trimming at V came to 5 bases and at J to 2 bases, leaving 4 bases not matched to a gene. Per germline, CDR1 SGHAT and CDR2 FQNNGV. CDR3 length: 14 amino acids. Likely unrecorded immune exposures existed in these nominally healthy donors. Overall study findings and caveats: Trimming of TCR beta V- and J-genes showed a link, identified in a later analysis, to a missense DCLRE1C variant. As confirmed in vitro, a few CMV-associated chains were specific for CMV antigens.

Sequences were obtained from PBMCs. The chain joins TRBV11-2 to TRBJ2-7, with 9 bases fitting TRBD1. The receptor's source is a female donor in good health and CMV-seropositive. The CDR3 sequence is CASSLGTGTYEQYF. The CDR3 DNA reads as TGTGCCAGCAGCCTAGGGACAGGGACCTACGAGCAGTACTTC.